This section outlines one T cell receptor (beta chain) sequence together with its context. What it binds is not known. Combining a sample-barcoded 5' primer with a J-beta primer mix, a second PCR ran for about 7 to 11 cycles. MiXCR was run by TCRdb on the 5' RACE reads, yielding one entry per CDR3 protein. The sample gives approximately 830,000 distinct CDR3 sequences, around 62% of which show up once; roughly a quarter is in the top ten. The sample is drawn from a study of blood T cells in healthy people across ages. Study outcomes and limitations: Aged donors had fewer naive CD4+ cells and lower diversity than long-lived donors.

The CDR3 contains 16 residues. Trimming left V 5 bases short and J 0 bases short, with 16 bases between. The germline CDR1 and CDR2 sequences are SGHTA and FQGTGA. The origin of this receptor is a young man in good health. Material: blood. This rearrangement joins TRBV7-3 to TRBJ2-5; no definite D call. CDR3 nucleotide sequence: TGTGCCAGCAGCGAGAAGGGCCTCAAACACCAAGAGACCCAGTACTTC. Translation gives CASSEKGLKHQETQYF.